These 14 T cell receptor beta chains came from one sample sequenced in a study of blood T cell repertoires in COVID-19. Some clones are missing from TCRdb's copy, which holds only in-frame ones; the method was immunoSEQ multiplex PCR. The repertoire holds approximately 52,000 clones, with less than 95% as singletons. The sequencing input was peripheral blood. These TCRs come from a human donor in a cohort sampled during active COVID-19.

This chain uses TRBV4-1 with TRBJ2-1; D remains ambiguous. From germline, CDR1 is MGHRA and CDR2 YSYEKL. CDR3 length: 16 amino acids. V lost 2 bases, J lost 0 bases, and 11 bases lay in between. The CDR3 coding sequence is TGCGCCAGCAGCCAACCGACACGAAGCTCCTACAATGAGCAGTTCTTC. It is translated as CASSQPTRSSYNEQFF.

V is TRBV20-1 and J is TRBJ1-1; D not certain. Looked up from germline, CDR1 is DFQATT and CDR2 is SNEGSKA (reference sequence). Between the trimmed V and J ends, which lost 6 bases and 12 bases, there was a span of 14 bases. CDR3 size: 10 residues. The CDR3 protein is CSARREGTFF. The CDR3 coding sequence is TGCAGTGCCCGACGGGAAGGAACTTTCTTT.

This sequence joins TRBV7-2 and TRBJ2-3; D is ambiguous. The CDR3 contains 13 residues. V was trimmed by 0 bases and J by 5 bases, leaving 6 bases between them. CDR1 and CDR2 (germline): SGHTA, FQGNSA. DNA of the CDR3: TGTGCCAGCAGCTTAGCGTATGTAGATACGCAGTATTTT. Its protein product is CASSLAYVDTQYF.

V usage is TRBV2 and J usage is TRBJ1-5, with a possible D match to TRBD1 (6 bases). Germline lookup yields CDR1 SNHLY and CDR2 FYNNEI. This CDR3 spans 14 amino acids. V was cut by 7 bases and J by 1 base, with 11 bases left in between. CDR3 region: CASTDRLSNQPQHF. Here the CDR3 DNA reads TGTGCCAGCACTGACAGGTTGAGCAATCAGCCCCAGCATTTT.

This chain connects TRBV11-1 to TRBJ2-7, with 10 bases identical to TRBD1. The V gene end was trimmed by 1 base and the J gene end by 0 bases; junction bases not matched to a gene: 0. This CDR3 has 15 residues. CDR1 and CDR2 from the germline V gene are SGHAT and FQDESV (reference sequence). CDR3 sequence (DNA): TGTGCCAGCAGCTTAGGGACAGGGGGCTCCTACGAGCAGTACTTC. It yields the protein CASSLGTGGSYEQYF.

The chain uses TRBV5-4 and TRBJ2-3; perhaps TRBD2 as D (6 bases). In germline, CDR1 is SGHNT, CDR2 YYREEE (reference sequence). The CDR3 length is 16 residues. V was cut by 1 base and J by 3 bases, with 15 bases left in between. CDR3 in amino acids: CASSLLGLARTDTQYF. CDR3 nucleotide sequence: TGTGCCAGCAGCTTGCTTGGGCTAGCGAGAACAGATACGCAGTATTTT.

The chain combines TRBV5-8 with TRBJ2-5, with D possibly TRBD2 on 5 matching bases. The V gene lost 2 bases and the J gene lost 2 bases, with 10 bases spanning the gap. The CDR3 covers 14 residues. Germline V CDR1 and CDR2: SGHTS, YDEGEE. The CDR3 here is CASSLRGRQETQYF. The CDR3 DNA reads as TGTGCCAGCAGCTTAAGAGGGAGACAAGAGACCCAGTACTTC. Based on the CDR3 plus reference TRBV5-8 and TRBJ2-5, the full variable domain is EAGVTQSPTHLIKTRGQQATLRCSPISGHTSVYWYQQALGLGLQFLLWYDEGEERNRGNFPPRFSGRQFPNYSSELNVNALELEDSALYLCASSLRGRQETQYFGPGTRLLVL.

The CDR3 nucleotides read TGTGCCAGCAGCTTTCCAAGACAGGGAGCTGGGGCCAACGTCCTGACTTTC. It specifies CASSFPRQGAGANVLTF. The rearrangement uses TRBV5-4 and TRBJ2-6; 7 bases fit TRBD1. The germline V gene has CDR1 SGHNT and CDR2 YYREEE (reference sequence). V lost 2 bases to trimming and J lost 2 bases; unmatched junction nucleotides: 7. This CDR3 spans 17 amino acids. Supplemented by reference TRBV5-4 and TRBJ2-6, the full variable domain reads ETGVTQSPTHLIKTRGQQVTLRCSSQSGHNTVSWYQQALGQGPQFIFQYYREEENGRGNFPPRFSGLQFPNYSSELNVNALELDDSALYLCASSFPRQGAGANVLTFGAGSRLTVL.

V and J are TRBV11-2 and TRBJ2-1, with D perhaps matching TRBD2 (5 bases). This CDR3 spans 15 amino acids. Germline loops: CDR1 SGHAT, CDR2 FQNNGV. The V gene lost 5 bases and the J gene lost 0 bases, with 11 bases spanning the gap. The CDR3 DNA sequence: TGTGCCAGCAGCAGGACTGCCCGCTCCTACAATGAGCAGTTCTTC. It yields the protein CASSRTARSYNEQFF. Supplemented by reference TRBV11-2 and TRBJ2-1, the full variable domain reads EAGVAQSPRYKIIEKRQSVAFWCNPISGHATLYWYQQILGQGPKLLIQFQNNGVVDDSQLPKDRFSAERLKGVDSTLKIQPAKLEDSAVYLCASSRTARSYNEQFFGPGTRLTVL.

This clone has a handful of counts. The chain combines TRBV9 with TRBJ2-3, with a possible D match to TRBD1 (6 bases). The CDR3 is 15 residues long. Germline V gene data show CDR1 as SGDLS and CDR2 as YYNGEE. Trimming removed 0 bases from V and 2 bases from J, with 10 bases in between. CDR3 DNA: TGTGCCAGCAGCGTAGGACAGGAGATCACAGATACGCAGTATTTT. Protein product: CASSVGQEITDTQYF.

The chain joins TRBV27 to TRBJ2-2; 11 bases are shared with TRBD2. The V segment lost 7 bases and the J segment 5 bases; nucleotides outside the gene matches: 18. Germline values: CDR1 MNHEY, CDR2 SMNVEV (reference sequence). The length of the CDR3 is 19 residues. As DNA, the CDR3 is TGTGCCAGCACCCAGGAGGGGGGAGGCCTAGCGGGAGGTACCGGGGAGCTGTTTTTT. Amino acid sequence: CASTQEGGGLAGGTGELFF.

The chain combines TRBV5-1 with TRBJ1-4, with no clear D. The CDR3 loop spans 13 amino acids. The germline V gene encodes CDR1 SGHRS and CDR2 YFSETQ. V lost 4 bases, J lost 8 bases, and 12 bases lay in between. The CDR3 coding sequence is TGCGCCAGCAGCACGGAGGGAAGCGAAAAACTGTTTTTT. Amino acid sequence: CASSTEGSEKLFF.

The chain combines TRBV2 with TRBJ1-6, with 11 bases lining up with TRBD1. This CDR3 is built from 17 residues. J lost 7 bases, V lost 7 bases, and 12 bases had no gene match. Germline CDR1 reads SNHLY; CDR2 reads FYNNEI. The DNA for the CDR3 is TGTGCCAGCATTCTAGAAAGGACAGGGGGCGAGAATTCACCCCTCCACTTT. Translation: CASILERTGGENSPLHF.

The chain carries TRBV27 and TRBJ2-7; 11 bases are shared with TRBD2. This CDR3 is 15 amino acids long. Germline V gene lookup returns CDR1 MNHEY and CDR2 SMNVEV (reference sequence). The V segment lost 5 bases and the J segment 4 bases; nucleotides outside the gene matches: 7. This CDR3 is CASSPLTSGTYEQYF. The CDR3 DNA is TGTGCCAGCAGTCCACTGACTAGCGGGACATACGAGCAGTACTTC.